This section outlines one T cell receptor (beta chain) sequence together with its context. Profiling relied on immunoSEQ multiplex PCR, and the TCRdb table lists in-frame clones only, not all of them. The sample holds 89,000 or so clones, approximately 89% seen once. The data were taken from a study of control samples from healthy donors and cancer patients. The V and J ends lost 5 bases and 9 bases, in that order; junction bases with no gene match: 7. Germline V gives CDR1 MDHEN, CDR2 SYDVKM. The CDR3 length is 15 residues. The sequencing sample was made of blood. The chain uses TRBV28 and TRBJ2-1, with 13 bases fitting TRBD2. This TCR was recovered from a man between 50 and 59 years old in good health. This chain's CDR3 is CASSTTSGRAGEQFF. The CDR3 DNA reads as TGTGCCAGCAGTACCACTAGCGGGAGGGCCGGTGAGCAGTTCTTC.